This is a list of T cell receptor beta chains from one sample in a study of spatial heterogeneity in lung cancer. TCRdb re-called the 5' RACE reads through MiXCR, storing one row per CDR3 protein. Of roughly 79,000 distinct CDR3 sequences listed, 10% to 15% were seen once; the top ten hold roughly 4.5%. The material was PBMCs, obtained at surgery. These receptors were obtained from a male donor with early-stage non-small cell lung cancer. CDR3s include the opening cysteine and the closing phenylalanine or tryptophan. D genes are given only for firm matches. Some rows have no size entry. The others give once, few or many, or a class for an expanded clone.

few TRBJ2-3 - TRBV20-1 CSAIRPEGQTTDTQYF TGCAGTGCCATACGTCCAGAAGGACAGACCACAGATACGCAGTATTTT
few TRBJ1-1 TRBD1 TRBV29-1 CSVEGQGSTEAFF TGCAGCGTTGAAGGACAGGGGTCTACTGAAGCTTTCTTT
- TRBJ2-6 - TRBV19 CASSMVGSGANVLTF TGTGCCAGTAGTATGGTGGGAAGCGGGGCCAACGTCCTGACTTTC
few TRBJ2-7 - TRBV2 CASSEGAQGDEQYF TGTGCCAGCAGTGAAGGAGCACAGGGTGACGAGCAGTACTTC
many TRBJ2-7 - TRBV10-3 CAIRELLYYEQYF TGTGCCATCAGGGAACTTTTATACTACGAGCAGTACTTC
- TRBJ1-1 - TRBV5-1 CASSLSGSNTEAFF TGCGCCAGCAGCTTATCGGGGTCGAACACTGAAGCTTTCTTT
many TRBJ1-1 - TRBV11-3 CASSSTPGTEAFF TGTGCCAGCAGCTCCACCCCGGGGACTGAAGCTTTCTTT
- TRBJ1-1 - TRBV7-9 CASSLEIRTEAFF TGTGCCAGCAGCTTAGAAATACGTACTGAAGCTTTCTTT
- TRBJ2-2 - TRBV5-1 CASSLGQITGELFF TGCGCCAGCAGCTTGGGACAAATTACCGGGGAGCTGTTTTTT
- TRBJ2-2 TRBD1 TRBV6-5 CASSYGQANTGELFF TGTGCCAGCAGTTACGGACAGGCGAACACCGGGGAGCTGTTTTTT
- TRBJ1-1 TRBD1 TRBV3-1 CASSQARPGTGSTEAFF TGTGCCAGCAGCCAAGCAAGGCCCGGGACAGGGTCCACTGAAGCTTTCTTT
- TRBJ2-1 - TRBV10-3 CAISVRTLNYNEQFF TGTGCCATCAGCGTAAGGACTCTTAATTACAATGAGCAGTTCTTC
many TRBJ1-5 - TRBV29-1 CSVLLDHSNQPQHF TGCAGCGTCCTCCTCGACCATAGCAATCAGCCCCAGCATTTT